These 27 T cell receptor beta chains were all obtained from the same sample, sequenced in a study of blood T cells in healthy people across ages. Sample-barcoded 5' priming and a J-beta primer mix drove a second PCR of about 6 to 12 cycles. MiXCR, run by TCRdb on the 5' RACE reads, gives a single entry per CDR3 protein. Of about 970,000 distinct CDR3 sequences in the sample, approximately 50% were seen once. The sample was blood. The source is a woman in her sixties in good health.

This clonotype has just a few counts. The V call is TRBV29-1, the J call TRBJ2-1, with 7 nucleotides matching TRBD2. V lost 4 bases and J lost 4; bases outside the gene matches: 10. Germline V CDR1 and CDR2: SQVTM, ANQGSEA. The CDR3 contains 15 residues. Written as DNA, the CDR3 is TGCAGCGTTGGGATTGGGGGGGGACCTTACAATGAGCAGTTCTTC. This translates into CSVGIGGGPYNEQFF.

The chain has TRBV15 and TRBJ2-5, with TRBD2 identical over 9 bases. The last part of the DNA fits TRBJ2-7 better; the J call may be wrong. The CDR3 length is 15 residues. CDR1 and CDR2 from the germline V gene are LNHNV and YYDKDF (reference sequence). CDR3 loop: CATSKLGTSFYEQYF. CDR3 sequence (DNA): TGTGCCACCAGCAAATTAGGGACTAGCTTCTACGAGCAGTACTTC.

This chain links TRBV4-2 with TRBJ2-5, with D possibly TRBD2 on 7 matching bases. Trimming took off 0 bases at V and 5 bases at J, with 10 bases between the two ends. The V gene's germline CDR1 is LGHNA and CDR2 YNFKEQ. This CDR3 has 14 amino acids. The CDR3 protein is CASSQEGGLETQYF. Here the CDR3 DNA reads TGTGCCAGCAGCCAAGAGGGGGGGCTCGAGACCCAGTACTTC.

V and J are TRBV28 and TRBJ1-1; weak D call: TRBD1 (5 bases). Germline V gene lookup returns CDR1 MDHEN and CDR2 SYDVKM. Trimming pared 6 bases from V and 5 bases from J, leaving 13 bases between. The CDR3 is made up of 13 amino acids. The CDR3 DNA follows: TGTGCCAGCAGAATCCCAGGGCGGACTGAAGCTTTCTTT. Amino acid sequence: CASRIPGRTEAFF.

This clonotype was found a few times. The V and J genes are TRBV10-3 and TRBJ1-1; no clear D gene. Germline-derived CDR1 and CDR2 are ENHRY and SYGVKD. The CDR3 has 15 amino acids. V lost 0 bases and J lost 7, with 15 bases in between. CDR3 sequence: CAISESGGRTREAFF. CDR3 DNA: TGTGCCATCAGTGAGTCGGGAGGGCGCACCCGTGAAGCTTTCTTT.

V is TRBV5-6 and J is TRBJ1-2; D unclear. The ends were cut back, 4 bases at V and 4 bases at J, with 5 bases in the middle. The CDR3 runs to 11 residues. CDR1 SGHDT and CDR2 YYEEEE come from the germline V gene. In DNA form, the CDR3 reads TGTGCCAGCAGCCGCGCCTATGGCTACACCTTC. Translating gives CASSRAYGYTF.

The chain combines TRBV7-8 with TRBJ2-7; 11 positions match TRBD2. This CDR3 has 15 residues. V gave up 5 bases and J gave up 7 bases; unmatched junction bases: 10. The germline gives CDR1 SGHVS, CDR2 FQNEAQ. The CDR3 loop reads CASSPVAGGPWEQYF. CDR3 nucleotides: TGTGCCAGCAGCCCCGTAGCGGGAGGGCCTTGGGAGCAGTACTTC.

This clonotype has only a few counts. V is TRBV11-2 and J is TRBJ1-6; a weak D match, TRBD1 (6 bases). The CDR3 totals 14 residues. Trimming removed 5 bases from V and 9 bases from J, with 14 bases in between. Germline V gene sequence: CDR1 SGHAT, CDR2 FQNNGV. CDR3 loop: CASSHNRDVSPLHF. CDR3 in DNA: TGTGCCAGCAGCCACAACAGGGATGTTTCACCCCTCCACTTT. Based on the CDR3 plus reference TRBV11-2 and TRBJ1-6, the full variable domain is EAGVAQSPRYKIIEKRQSVAFWCNPISGHATLYWYQQILGQGPKLLIQFQNNGVVDDSQLPKDRFSAERLKGVDSTLKIQPAKLEDSAVYLCASSHNRDVSPLHFGNGTRLTVT.

This chain connects TRBV20-1 to TRBJ2-1; D unclear. V lost 3 bases, J lost 0 bases, and 12 bases lay in between. Germline CDR1 DFQATT, CDR2 SNEGSKA (reference sequence). The CDR3 length is 15 residues. The DNA for the CDR3 is TGCAGTGCTAGTCTAATGGAGATCTCCTACAATGAGCAGTTCTTC. Translated: CSASLMEISYNEQFF.

In its sample, this clonotype was seen a few times. The chain has TRBV7-2 and TRBJ2-1, with 9 bases fitting TRBD2. Germline V gene data show CDR1 as SGHTA and CDR2 as FQGNSA. V trimming: 5 bases; J trimming: 13 bases; junction bases outside the gene matches: 6. The length of the CDR3 is 12 residues. The CDR3: CASSQLAGAQFF. CDR3 DNA: TGTGCCAGCAGCCAACTAGCGGGTGCACAGTTCTTC.

This clonotype was observed a handful of times. The V and J genes are TRBV27 and TRBJ2-1; D not certain. From germline, CDR1 is MNHEY and CDR2 SMNVEV (reference sequence). Deletions cut 3 bases from V and 0 bases from J, with 9 bases between. CDR3 size: 15 residues. The CDR3 region is CASSFYHPSYNEQFF. In DNA, the CDR3 is TGTGCCAGCAGTTTTTATCATCCCTCCTACAATGAGCAGTTCTTC.

V usage is TRBV29-1 and J usage is TRBJ2-7; D perhaps matches TRBD1 (7 bases). V lost 5 bases and J 4 bases, leaving 12 bases between the germline ends. CDR1 and CDR2 (germline): SQVTM, ANQGSEA. This CDR3 has 12 residues. The CDR3 region is CSVLSGGYEQYF. CDR3 DNA: TGCAGCGTTCTATCAGGGGGGTACGAGCAGTACTTC.

V is TRBV4-1 and J is TRBJ2-1, with 7 bases lining up with TRBD1. In germline, CDR1 is MGHRA, CDR2 YSYEKL. Unmatched junction bases numbered 11, after V lost 6 bases and J lost 3 bases. CDR3 length equals 16 residues. The CDR3 coding sequence is TGCGCCAGCAGAGGTCTGACAGGGAAAGACTACAATGAGCAGTTCTTC. Its translation is CASRGLTGKDYNEQFF.

This sequence joins TRBV4-3 and TRBJ2-5; no clear D. Germline-derived CDR1 and CDR2 are LGHNA and YSLEER. This CDR3 is built from 14 residues. V was cut by 1 base and J by 5 bases, with 11 bases left in between. Here the CDR3 reads CASSQVGFSETQYF. CDR3 sequence (DNA): TGCGCCAGCAGCCAAGTGGGTTTCTCTGAGACCCAGTACTTC.

The V and J genes are TRBV13 and TRBJ1-2, with D unresolved. The CDR3 is 14 residues long. Germline assignment: CDR1 PRHDT and CDR2 FYEKMQ (reference sequence). The V and J ends lost 5 bases and 4 bases respectively, with 14 bases between them. CDR3 region: CASSPRRNFYGYTF. The DNA of the CDR3 is TGTGCCAGCAGCCCAAGGAGGAACTTCTATGGCTACACCTTC. Looking up the rest from reference TRBV13 and TRBJ1-2 gives the full variable domain: AAGVIQSPRHLIKEKRETATLKCYPIPRHDTVYWYQQGPGQDPQFLISFYEKMQSDKGSIPDRFSAQQFSDYHSELNMSSLELGDSALYFCASSPRRNFYGYTFGSGTRLTVV.

This clonotype was recorded only once. The gene calls are TRBV6-1 and TRBJ2-1, with D tentatively TRBD1 or TRBD2 (5 bases each). Trimming left V 9 bases short and J 6 bases short, with 15 bases between. Germline CDR1 and CDR2: MNHNS and SASEGT. The CDR3 is made up of 13 amino acids. CDR3: CARGEPPFNEQFF. DNA of the CDR3: TGTGCCAGGGGGGAACCCCCATTCAATGAGCAGTTCTTC.

The chain has TRBV11-2 and TRBJ2-1; D is possibly TRBD2 (6 bases). Germline V gene sequence: CDR1 SGHAT, CDR2 FQNNGV. Between the trimmed V and J ends, which lost 5 bases and 3 bases, there was a span of 14 bases. This CDR3 contains 15 residues. As DNA, the CDR3 is TGTGCCAGCAGCCCCCGGGGGAAGTACTACAATGAGCAGTTCTTC. This translates into CASSPRGKYYNEQFF.

This clonotype was seen a handful of times. The chain couples TRBV4-1 to TRBJ1-2; possibly TRBD1 for D (5 bases). This CDR3 contains 14 residues. CDR1 and CDR2 from the germline V gene are MGHRA and YSYEKL. V shed 0 bases and J shed 8 bases, with 13 bases lying between them. CDR3 bases: TGCGCCAGCAGCCAAGACCAAACAGGCAGCGGCTACACCTTC. Protein sequence: CASSQDQTGSGYTF.

The chain carries TRBV20-1 and TRBJ1-1; tentatively, D is TRBD1 (5 bases). Trimming pared 6 bases from V and 2 bases from J, leaving 19 bases between. Germline values: CDR1 DFQATT, CDR2 SNEGSKA (reference sequence). This CDR3 is built from 15 residues. CDR3 sequence reads: CSAEGPGTDNTEAFF. CDR3 sequence (DNA): TGCAGTGCCGAGGGCCCCGGGACCGACAACACTGAAGCTTTCTTT.

This clonotype has more than one count but fewer than ten. This chain joins TRBV12-3 or TRBV12-4 and TRBJ1-5; TRBD1 aligns across 10 bases. Trimming took 7 bases from V and 4 from J; bases not matched to a gene: 7. There are 15 residues in the CDR3. DNA for the CDR3: TGTGCCAGCACTAGGACAGGGGGAGCAAATCAGCCCCAGCATTTT. Translation: CASTRTGGANQPQHF.

This rearrangement joins TRBV14 to TRBJ2-4; perhaps D is TRBD1 or TRBD2 (5 bases each). The CDR3 loop spans 14 amino acids. CDR1 and CDR2 (germline): SGHDN, FVKESK. V was cut by 3 bases and J by 9 bases, with 15 bases left in between. This CDR3 is CASSQGTVLGIQYF. The CDR3 DNA reads TGTGCCAGCAGCCAGGGGACGGTGTTGGGCATTCAGTACTTC.

The chain links TRBV4-1 to TRBJ2-2, with 9 bases that match TRBD2. Unmatched junction bases numbered 6, after V lost 1 base and J lost 6 bases. CDR3 size: 16 residues. CDR1 and CDR2 (germline): MGHRA, YSYEKL. The CDR3 DNA sequence: TGCGCCAGCAGCCAAGTAGCGGGAGATAACGCCGGGGAGCTGTTTTTT. Amino acids: CASSQVAGDNAGELFF.

About this clonotype: Mismatch with germline at one junction end may stem from a read error. The chain employs TRBV4-3 and TRBJ2-1; 8 nucleotides match TRBD2. This CDR3 is built from 18 residues. Per the germline V gene, CDR1 is LGHNA and CDR2 is YSLEER. The CDR3, as DNA: TGCGCCAGCAGCCACGTGAAACTAGCGGAGTGGAACTACAATGAACAGTTCTTC. Protein sequence: CASSHVKLAEWNYNEQFF.

CDR3 DNA: TGTGCCAGCAGCCAAGTCTTGAAGAACACTGAAGCTTTCTTT. Translated: CASSQVLKNTEAFF. V gene TRBV4-2 combines with J gene TRBJ1-1; D is undetermined. Trimming removed 1 base from V and 1 base from J, with 7 bases in between. CDR3 size: 14 residues. The germline V gene encodes CDR1 LGHNA and CDR2 YNFKEQ.

In its sample, this clonotype was seen a few times. V is TRBV6-1 and J is TRBJ2-7; no firm D call. Trimming left V 7 bases short and J 3 bases short, with 4 bases between. CDR3 length: 10 residues. In germline, CDR1 is MNHNS, CDR2 SASEGT. This CDR3 reads CASTDYEQYF. In DNA, the CDR3 is TGTGCCAGCACCGACTACGAGCAGTACTTC.

This chain uses TRBV7-9 with TRBJ2-1; weak D call: TRBD2 (5 bases). The CDR3 contains 14 residues. Germline V gene lookup returns CDR1 SEHNR and CDR2 FQNEAQ (reference sequence). Trimming took off 4 bases at V and 7 bases at J, with 14 bases between the two ends. The CDR3 here is CASSSPGVQNEQFF. CDR3 in DNA: TGTGCCAGCAGCTCCCCCGGGGTTCAGAATGAGCAGTTCTTC.

The chain employs TRBV7-6 and TRBJ2-5; D possibly uses TRBD1 or TRBD2 (6 bases each). CDR1 and CDR2 (germline): SGHVS, FNYEAQ. The CDR3 is 13 amino acids. V lost 5 bases and J 13 bases, leaving 20 bases between the germline ends. The CDR3 DNA reads as TGTGCCAGCAGCAGCCGACCGACTAGGGGGGTGTACTTC. It translates to CASSSRPTRGVYF.